Shown below are 10 T cell receptor beta chains from a single sample sequenced in a study of T-cell memory formation after mild COVID-19. TCRdb independently ran MiXCR on the 5' RACE reads; one entry per CDR3 protein. The sample has about 310,000 distinct CDR3 sequences; roughly 15% are singletons. Sequences were obtained from PBMCs or a T cell subset sorted from them (not recorded which). These receptors were obtained from a man aged 18 to 30 who had mild COVID-19 (a few samples of this study predate the infection). Cell type and time point are not known.

The chain's CDR3 is CASSRQGALGYTF. The CDR3, as DNA: TGTGCCAGCAGCCGACAGGGGGCGCTGGGCTACACCTTC. V usage is TRBV12-3 or TRBV12-4 and J usage is TRBJ1-2; 10 bases are shared with TRBD1. V was pared by 6 bases and J by 8 bases, with 6 bases of the junction left unmatched. This CDR3 comprises 13 residues.

The chain combines TRBV20-1 with TRBJ2-5; tentatively, D is TRBD1 (5 bases). Germline V gives CDR1 DFQATT, CDR2 SNEGSKA (reference sequence). V was clipped by 3 bases and J by 2 bases, with 13 bases between them. This CDR3 has 14 amino acids. CDR3 in amino acids: CSASFQGEQETQYF. CDR3 sequence (DNA): TGCAGTGCTAGTTTCCAGGGTGAACAAGAGACCCAGTACTTC.

This clonotype was seen many times. The chain employs TRBV5-1 and TRBJ1-3; no clear D gene. Trimming left V 0 bases short and J 4 bases short, with 14 bases between. In germline, CDR1 is SGHRS, CDR2 YFSETQ. This CDR3 is 16 amino acids long. The DNA of the CDR3 is TGCGCCAGCAGCTTGGTTTCTGGAATAGCGGGAAACACCATATATTTT. Its protein is CASSLVSGIAGNTIYF.

The rearrangement uses TRBV6-2 or TRBV6-3 and TRBJ2-6, with 10 bases aligning to TRBD1. Unmatched junction bases numbered 2, after V lost 6 bases and J lost 3 bases. The CDR3 runs to 15 residues. The germline CDR1 and CDR2 sequences are MNHEY and SVGEGT. DNA for the CDR3: TGTGCCAGCAGGACAGGGGGCGTTGGGGCCAACGTCCTGACTTTC. This gives the protein CASRTGGVGANVLTF.

Ten or more counts support this clonotype. The chain carries TRBV12-3 or TRBV12-4 and TRBJ2-7; tentatively, D is TRBD1 (5 bases). The CDR3 has 12 residues. Trimming cost V 5 bases and J 7 bases, with 12 bases left between them. CDR3 coding DNA: TGTGCCAGCAGTAGACCTCCAGGGGAGCAGTACTTC. Its protein product is CASSRPPGEQYF.

This clonotype turned up a few times. CDR3 loop: CATSDLLGSYNEQFF. CDR3 DNA: TGTGCCACCAGTGATTTGCTTGGCTCCTACAATGAGCAGTTCTTC. The chain is built from TRBV24-1 and TRBJ2-1; no definite D call. Trimming shortened V by 0 bases and J by 0 bases, and 5 bases separated the two germline ends. CDR3 size: 15 residues. CDR1 and CDR2 from the germline V gene are KGHDR and SFDVKD.

The V call is TRBV20-1, the J call TRBJ1-6; D is perhaps TRBD1 (6 bases). V was trimmed by 2 bases and J by 8 bases, leaving 16 bases between them. Germline V CDR1 and CDR2: DFQATT, SNEGSKA (reference sequence). The CDR3 consists of 15 residues. The DNA for the CDR3 is TGCAGTGCTAGAAGGAGGGGGTTGGGTTATTCACCCCTCCACTTT. Translating gives CSARRRGLGYSPLHF.

This clonotype was picked up a small number of times. The CDR3 spells CASSPRTHSGNTIYF. The CDR3 bases are TGTGCCAGCAGCCCCCGGACCCACTCTGGAAACACCATATATTTT. The V and J genes are TRBV5-6 and TRBJ1-3; the D is unclear. Trimming cost V 4 bases and J 0 bases, with 11 bases left between them. The germline CDR1 and CDR2 sequences are SGHDT and YYEEEE. The CDR3 consists of 15 residues.

This clonotype was found a few times. The genes are TRBV4-2 and TRBJ2-4; 8 bases line up with TRBD2. V trimming: 3 bases; J trimming: 6 bases; junction bases outside the gene matches: 10. The CDR3 runs 16 residues. Germline V CDR1 and CDR2: LGHNA, YNFKEQ. This CDR3 is CASSHSAVAGRNIQYF. As DNA, the CDR3 is TGTGCCAGCAGCCATTCGGCCGTAGCGGGAAGAAACATTCAGTACTTC.

This clonotype was recorded a few times. This rearrangement joins TRBV3-1 to TRBJ2-2; D tentatively fits TRBD1 or TRBD2 (5 bases each). This CDR3 spans 16 amino acids. Trimming removed 3 bases from V and 4 bases from J, with 15 bases in between. The V gene's germline CDR1 is LGHDT and CDR2 YNNKEL (reference sequence). The CDR3 sequence is CASSHLWAGTTGELFF. In DNA form, the CDR3 reads TGTGCCAGCAGCCATTTGTGGGCAGGGACCACCGGGGAGCTGTTTTTT.